The source of this T cell receptor (beta chain) is a study of response to subunit inactivated influenza vaccine. The V end lost 2 bases, the J end lost 0 bases, and 17 bases lay between the germline ends. This CDR3 region has 19 residues. Per germline, CDR1 MNHEY and CDR2 SVGAGI. TCRdb called the RT-PCR reads again in MiXCR, with one record for every CDR3 protein. The data show just under 550,000 distinct CDR3 sequences, around 25% seen once. There are many counts of this clonotype. This sample also belongs to another study, concerning T cells expressing NK-cell markers. Per that study: It was by 5'RACE template switching with UMIs that TCR beta cDNA was made.

The TCR comes from a man in his forties or fifties who received an inactivated influenza vaccine. The chain joins TRBV6-5 to TRBJ1-6; the D gene is possibly TRBD1 (6 bases). The sequencing here drew on CD4+ T cells sorted from PBMCs, taken approximately 13 days after vaccination. CDR3 nucleotide sequence: TGTGCCAGCAGTTACCGACAGGTTACCATTCGCTCCTATAATTCACCCCTCCACTTT. Amino acids: CASSYRQVTIRSYNSPLHF.